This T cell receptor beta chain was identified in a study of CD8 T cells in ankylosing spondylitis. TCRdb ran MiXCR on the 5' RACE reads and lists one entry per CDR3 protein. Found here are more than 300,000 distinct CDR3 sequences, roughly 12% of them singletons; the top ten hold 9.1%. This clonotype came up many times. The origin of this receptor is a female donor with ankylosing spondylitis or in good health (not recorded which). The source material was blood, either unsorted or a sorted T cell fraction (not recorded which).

The CDR3 DNA reads as TGTGCCAGCAGTGAATACGGGACTAGCGGGGGCACCTACAATGAGCAGTTCTTC. It is translated as CASSEYGTSGGTYNEQFF. The chain links TRBV6-1 to TRBJ2-1; 14 nucleotides match TRBD2. Germline V lookup: CDR1 MNHNS, CDR2 SASEGT. The CDR3 covers 18 residues. V shed 2 bases and J 2 bases; nucleotides not matched to a gene: 5.